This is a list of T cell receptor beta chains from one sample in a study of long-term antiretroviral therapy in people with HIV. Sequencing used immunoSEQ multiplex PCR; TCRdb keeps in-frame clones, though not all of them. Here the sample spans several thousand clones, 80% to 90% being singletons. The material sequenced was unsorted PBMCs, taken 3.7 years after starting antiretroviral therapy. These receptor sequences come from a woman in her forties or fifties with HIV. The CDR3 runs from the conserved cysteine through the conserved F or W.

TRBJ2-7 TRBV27 CASSLKYPSGSSYEQYF
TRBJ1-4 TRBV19 CASSIGAQGGTAEKLFF
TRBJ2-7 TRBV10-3 CATRRQSYEQYF
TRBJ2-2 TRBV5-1 CASSLRAENTGELFF
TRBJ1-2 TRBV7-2 CASSLVVRSQPYGYTF
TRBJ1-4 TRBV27 CASSLAGGATNEKLFF
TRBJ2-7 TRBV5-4 CAFHRAENEQYF
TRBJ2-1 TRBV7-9 CASSLGQGNSYNEQFF
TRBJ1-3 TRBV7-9 CASSSLQGSGNTIYF
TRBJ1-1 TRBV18 CASSLATEAFF
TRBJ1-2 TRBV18 CASSPPPGARGYTF
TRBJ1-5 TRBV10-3 CAISSRWTEGDQPQHF